This TCR beta chain stems from a study of response to subunit inactivated influenza vaccine (dated by TCRdb to the late 2010s). Looking at the study overall: To follow how T cells responded to a trivalent subunit inactivated influenza vaccine, the researchers relied on deep quantitative profiling of the T cell receptor repertoire. The investigation overall reported the following: The authors suggested that each seasonal influenza vaccination may recruit only a limited number of new T cells.

As encoded in the germline V gene, CDR1 is SQVTM while CDR2 is ANQGSEA. At the junction V is shortened by 6 bases and J by 4 bases, with 13 bases in between. There are 13 amino acids in the CDR3, from cysteine to phenylalanine inclusive. Only the CDR3 DNA stays, 39 bases, in frame from base 1. This clonotype was picked up many times. The target of this receptor is not known. No base qualities exist here, and no much larger clone lies one base off it. The library relied on RT-PCR. Reads for this sample came from an Illumina HiSeq 2500. TCRdb reanalyzed the raw reads on its own, using fastp at Q25 for trimming and MiXCR for clone calling, and kept in-frame beta chains. Entries are consolidated by CDR3 protein sequence, retaining the most common genes and DNA. The sample records around 580,000 distinct CDR3 sequences, 14% of which are singletons. The ten largest make up roughly 10% of the sample.

This clonotype was obtained from a middle-aged man who received an inactivated influenza vaccine. Donor details come from another sample of the same person, matched by shared clones. This specimen consisted of PBMCs from blood, obtained roughly 12 days after vaccination. The chain joins TRBV29-1 to TRBJ2-1; the D gene could be either TRBD1 or TRBD2, each agreeing at 7 bases. The DNA is TGCAGCGTGCAGGGGGAGGGATACAATGAGCAGTTCTTC. This yields the protein CSVQGEGYNEQFF.